The clone carrying this T cell receptor beta chain showed up just once. The authors' processing: The assay estimated nucleated cells by amplifying reference gene primers. The data were produced by immunoSEQ multiplex PCR, yet TCRdb's version contains in-frame clones alone and is incomplete. V and J calls plus clone size are reproduced from that table; the DNA served to infer D and trimming. The sample holds approximately 250,000 clones, approximately 80% seen once. This entry is derived from a study of blood T cell repertoires in COVID-19. About the research overall: COVID-19 samples collected from the United States, Italy and Spain covered acute and convalescent phases. The analysed material was cDNA or gDNA that came from T cells, B-cell-depleted T cells, or PBMCs.

The CDR3 contains 14 residues. V lost 0 bases to trimming and J lost 8 bases, with 13 bases between them. The germline CDR1 and CDR2 sequences are LNHNV and YYDKDF (reference sequence). Sample: peripheral blood. This chain links TRBV15 with TRBJ2-5; weak D call: TRBD1 (6 bases). This sequence was found in a human donor in a cohort sampled during active COVID-19. CDR3 nucleotides: TGTGCCACCAGCAGAGACAGGGGTAGAGACACCCAGTACTTC. Encoded protein: CATSRDRGRDTQYF.